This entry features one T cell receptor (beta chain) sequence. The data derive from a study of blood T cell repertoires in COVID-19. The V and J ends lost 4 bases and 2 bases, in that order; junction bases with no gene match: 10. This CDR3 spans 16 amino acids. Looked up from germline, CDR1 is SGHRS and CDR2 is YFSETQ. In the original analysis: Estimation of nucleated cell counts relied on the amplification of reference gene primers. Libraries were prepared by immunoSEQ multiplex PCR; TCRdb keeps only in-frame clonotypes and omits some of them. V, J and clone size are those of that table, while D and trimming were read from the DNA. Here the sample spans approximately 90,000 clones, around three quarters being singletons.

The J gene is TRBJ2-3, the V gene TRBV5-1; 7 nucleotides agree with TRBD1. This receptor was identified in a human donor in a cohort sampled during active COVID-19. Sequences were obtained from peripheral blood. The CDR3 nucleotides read TGCGCCAGCAGCCTGAACAGGGGAATATCCACAGATACGCAGTATTTT. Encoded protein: CASSLNRGISTDTQYF.